This passage covers 9 T cell receptor beta chains from one sample sequenced in a study of blood T cell repertoires in COVID-19. Sequencing was performed with immunoSEQ multiplex PCR; in TCRdb, only in-frame clones are kept and a portion is missing. The sample has 300,000 to 350,000 clones; around nine tenths are singletons. The specimen was peripheral blood. The receptors originated from a woman aged 70 to 79 with COVID-19, enrolled during active disease.

In its sample, this clone was seen once. The chain recombines TRBV11-2 with TRBJ2-5; 11 nucleotides agree with TRBD2. Trimming at V came to 7 bases and at J to 0 bases, leaving 4 bases not matched to a gene. This CDR3 spans 15 amino acids. Germline CDR1 SGHAT, CDR2 FQNNGV. This CDR3 reads CASTLAGEDQETQYF. CDR3 nucleotide sequence: TGTGCCAGCACACTAGCGGGGGAGGACCAAGAGACCCAGTACTTC. Variable domain in full (rest from reference TRBV11-2 and TRBJ2-5): EAGVAQSPRYKIIEKRQSVAFWCNPISGHATLYWYQQILGQGPKLLIQFQNNGVVDDSQLPKDRFSAERLKGVDSTLKIQPAKLEDSAVYLCASTLAGEDQETQYFGPGTRLLVL.

The chain is built from TRBV5-4 and TRBJ1-4, with D possibly TRBD1 on 5 matching bases. Germline assignment: CDR1 SGHNT and CDR2 YYREEE (reference sequence). CDR3 size: 13 residues. V was clipped by 2 bases and J by 8 bases, with 10 bases between them. The CDR3 sequence: CASSFDSGEKLFF. The CDR3 nucleotides read TGTGCCAGCAGCTTTGACTCAGGGGAAAAACTGTTTTTT.

This clone was counted a single time. This chain links TRBV2 with TRBJ1-5; 7 bases are shared with TRBD1. V was clipped by 3 bases and J by 5 bases; unmatched bases: 4. Germline-derived CDR1 and CDR2 are SNHLY and FYNNEI. The CDR3 runs 14 residues. The CDR3 sequence is CASSDTGDYQPQHF. The DNA of the CDR3 is TGTGCCAGCAGTGATACAGGGGACTATCAGCCCCAGCATTTT.

The rearrangement uses TRBV5-1 and TRBJ2-1; TRBD2 agrees at 10 bases. Trimming cost V 1 base and J 0 bases; bases outside gene matches: 10. Looked up from germline, CDR1 is SGHRS and CDR2 is YFSETQ. The CDR3 runs 19 residues. CDR3 in DNA: TGCGCCAGCAGCTTGTCGGTAGCGGGGGGCCGCAGCTCCTACAATGAGCAGTTCTTC. Its protein is CASSLSVAGGRSSYNEQFF.

The genes are TRBV11-2 and TRBJ1-2; TRBD1 agrees at 7 bases. Unmatched junction bases numbered 12, after V lost 6 bases and J lost 5 bases. Germline-derived CDR1 and CDR2 are SGHAT and FQNNGV. The CDR3 sequence is 15 residues long. The DNA of the CDR3 is TGTGCCAGCAGGATTCATAACGGGACAGCATATGGCTACACCTTC. Its translation is CASRIHNGTAYGYTF.

CDR3 coding DNA: TGTGCCAGCAGTTATTCACGGAACTATGGCTACACCTTC. Protein sequence: CASSYSRNYGYTF. This sequence joins TRBV6-2 or TRBV6-3 and TRBJ1-2; D unclear. Germline values: CDR1 MNHEY, CDR2 SVGEGT. The CDR3 sequence is 13 residues long. The V gene lost 3 bases and the J gene lost 2 bases, with 7 bases spanning the gap.

The rearrangement links TRBV11-2 to TRBJ2-2, with D uncertain. Germline V CDR1 and CDR2: SGHAT, FQNNGV. V lost 3 bases to trimming and J lost 9 bases, with 5 bases between them. The CDR3 consists of 11 residues. The CDR3 bases are TGTGCCAGCAGCTTTAGCAGGGAGCTGTTTTTT. Translated: CASSFSRELFF.

In its sample, this clone was seen once. The gene calls are TRBV11-2 and TRBJ1-2; a weak D match, TRBD1 (6 bases). V gave up 1 base and J gave up 6 bases, with 9 bases separating them. The CDR3 contains 13 residues. Looked up from germline, CDR1 is SGHAT and CDR2 is FQNNGV. Written as DNA, the CDR3 is TGTGCCAGCAGCTTAGCAGGGGATCATGGCTACACCTTC. This gives the protein CASSLAGDHGYTF.

This chain joins TRBV2 and TRBJ1-1; D gene ambiguous. The CDR3 has 13 amino acids. Germline CDR1 SNHLY, CDR2 FYNNEI. The germline V and J ends were trimmed by 4 bases and 5 bases, with 11 bases remaining between them. The CDR3 DNA reads TGTGCCAGCAGTGGGAGCCTGCGGACTGAAGCTTTCTTT. Translated, it gives CASSGSLRTEAFF.